The 8 T cell receptor beta chains listed next were all sequenced from one sample in a study of blood T cell repertoires in COVID-19. The repertoire was sequenced with immunoSEQ multiplex PCR; TCRdb's copy has only in-frame clones and lacks some. This sample yields a few hundred thousand clones, of which more than 80% are seen a single time; approximately 7.5% belongs to the top ten. The specimen sequenced was peripheral blood. The receptors were sampled from a woman under 40 with COVID-19, enrolled during active disease.

Comment on this clone: Distinct nucleotide sequences in the sample also encode this CDR3. The CDR3 loop reads CASSLGTGNTEAFF. The CDR3 bases are TGTGCCAGCAGTCTCGGGACAGGGAACACTGAAGCTTTCTTT. The chain links TRBV6-5 to TRBJ1-1; 8 bases align to TRBD1. This CDR3 comprises 14 residues. J was trimmed by 1 base and V by 5 bases; bases with no gene match: 3. Germline lookup yields CDR1 MNHEY and CDR2 SVGAGI.

The V and J genes are TRBV30 and TRBJ1-2, with D perhaps matching TRBD1 (6 bases). V gave up 3 bases and J gave up 4 bases, with 21 bases separating them. The CDR3 consists of 16 residues. Germline CDR1 reads GTSNPN; CDR2 reads SVGIG (reference sequence). The CDR3 coding sequence is TGTGCCTGGAGGAGGGCAGGGGATGGGATAGCCTATGGCTACACCTTC. This encodes CAWRRAGDGIAYGYTF.

V is TRBV12-3 or TRBV12-4 and J is TRBJ2-1, with D possibly matching TRBD2 (6 bases). The CDR3 is made up of 13 amino acids. V lost 4 bases and J lost 4, with 8 bases in between. This chain's CDR3 is CASSSGTYNEQFF. For the CDR3, the DNA is TGTGCCAGCAGTTCCGGGACTTACAATGAGCAGTTCTTC.

The chain uses TRBV7-2 and TRBJ1-1, with no clear D. The germline gives CDR1 SGHTA, CDR2 FQGNSA. Trimming pared 5 bases from V and 0 bases from J, leaving 22 bases between. CDR3 size: 18 residues. The CDR3 DNA reads TGTGCCAGCAGCACACGACAAACCGGTGGCTTTATGAACACTGAAGCTTTCTTT. It codes for CASSTRQTGGFMNTEAFF.

This clone was counted a few times. The chain combines TRBV28 with TRBJ1-2, with TRBD1 identical over 10 bases. Germline CDR1 and CDR2: MDHEN and SYDVKM. This CDR3 is built from 15 residues. J gave up 4 bases and V 2 bases, and 4 bases lay outside the gene matches. The CDR3 DNA is TGTGCCAGCAGTTTAGGACAGGGGGAAAGCTATGGCTACACCTTC. Its protein product is CASSLGQGESYGYTF.

J is TRBJ1-5 and V is TRBV2; 8 bases map to TRBD1. The CDR3 sequence is 14 residues long. V shed 4 bases and J 7 bases; nucleotides not matched to a gene: 6. Germline CDR1 SNHLY, CDR2 FYNNEI. In DNA form, the CDR3 reads TGTGCCAGCAGTGGACAGGGGCAGGGGCAGCCCCAGCATTTT. This gives the protein CASSGQGQGQPQHF. The whole variable domain, filled in from reference TRBV2 and TRBJ1-5, reads EPEVTQTPSHQVTQMGQEVILRCVPISNHLYFYWYRQILGQKVEFLVSFYNNEISEKSEIFDDQFSVERPDGSNFTLKIRSTKLEDSAMYFCASSGQGQGQPQHFGDGTRLSIL.

The rearrangement joins TRBV28 to TRBJ1-2; D is perhaps TRBD1 (5 bases). The V gene lost 2 bases and the J gene lost 0 bases, with 13 bases spanning the gap. The CDR3 totals 16 residues. CDR1 is MDHEN, CDR2 SYDVKM, per germline. The CDR3 sequence: CASSLGQGGPNYGYTF. CDR3 nucleotides: TGTGCCAGCAGTTTAGGGCAGGGCGGACCTAACTATGGCTACACCTTC.

The V and J genes are TRBV4-1 and TRBJ1-5, with a weak D call TRBD1 (5 bases). This CDR3 has 15 residues. Germline loops: CDR1 MGHRA, CDR2 YSYEKL. Trimming took off 0 bases at V and 5 bases at J, with 11 bases between the two ends. CDR3 nucleotide sequence: TGCGCCAGCAGCCAAGACAGGGATCGGGATCAGCCCCAGCATTTT. The encoded protein is CASSQDRDRDQPQHF.